These 11 T cell receptor beta chains came from one sample sequenced in a study of shared clonotypes between healthy human individuals. Data came from immunoSEQ multiplex PCR; TCRdb stores just in-frame clones and leaves some out. The sample yields over 800,000 clones, almost 95% seen once. Naivety among CD8 cells was defined by CD45RO negativity and positive CCR7 selection, thereby excluding terminally differentiated effector memory CD45RA+ cells. The sequencing input was naive CD8+ T cells sorted from blood. The receptors originated from a man aged 30 to 39 in good health.

The genes are TRBV19 and TRBJ2-5, with TRBD1 matching over 7 bases. This CDR3 has 15 amino acids. CDR1 and CDR2 (germline): LNHDA, SQIVND (reference sequence). J lost 4 bases, V lost 1 base, and 6 bases had no gene match. CDR3 protein: CASSIGQGDTETQYF. The CDR3 DNA reads as TGTGCCAGTAGTATAGGACAGGGAGATACAGAGACCCAGTACTTC.

The chain employs TRBV2 and TRBJ2-3; either TRBD1 or TRBD2 may supply D (5 bases each). There are 17 residues in the CDR3. Germline-derived CDR1 and CDR2 are SNHLY and FYNNEI. Deletions cut 5 bases from V and 3 bases from J, with 21 bases between. The CDR3 spells CASSHGSTGRLTDTQYF. The CDR3 DNA reads TGTGCCAGCAGTCACGGTTCTACGGGGCGTCTTACAGATACGCAGTATTTT.

The V call is TRBV4-1, the J call TRBJ1-5; no clear D gene. This CDR3 contains 13 residues. Germline lookup yields CDR1 MGHRA and CDR2 YSYEKL. V lost 8 bases to trimming and J lost 5 bases, with 13 bases between them. Here the CDR3 DNA reads TGCGCCAGCGGAAGGAGAACCGATCAGCCCCAGCATTTT. It is translated as CASGRRTDQPQHF.

The rearrangement joins TRBV9 to TRBJ2-3, with no clear D. The CDR3 is 16 residues long. CDR1 and CDR2 from the germline V gene are SGDLS and YYNGEE. Trimming took 4 bases from V and 0 from J, leaving 15 bases between them. In DNA form, the CDR3 reads TGTGCCAGCAGCCTAGACCCACTGGCCAGCACAGATACGCAGTATTTT. Translated: CASSLDPLASTDTQYF.

This chain connects TRBV7-6 to TRBJ2-1; either TRBD1 or TRBD2 may fit D (5 bases each). This CDR3 has 13 residues. Per germline, CDR1 SGHVS and CDR2 FNYEAQ. V was cut by 6 bases and J by 0 bases, with 6 bases left in between. DNA of the CDR3: TGTGCCAGCAGGGGGGACTCCTACAATGAGCAGTTCTTC. The encoded protein is CASRGDSYNEQFF.

The chain couples TRBV19 to TRBJ2-3, with 7 bases identical to TRBD2. With 3 bases clipped from V and 3 bases from J, the junction kept 6 bases outside the gene matches. Germline CDR1 and CDR2: LNHDA and SQIVND (reference sequence). This CDR3 comprises 15 residues. The CDR3 region has the DNA TGTGCCAGTAGTATCGGGGGGAGTGGTACAGATACGCAGTATTTT. This codes for CASSIGGSGTDTQYF.

This chain uses TRBV25-1 with TRBJ2-1; weak D call: TRBD2 (5 bases). The CDR3 contains 12 residues. V lost 5 bases and J 8 bases, leaving 10 bases between the germline ends. Germline V gene data show CDR1 as MGHDK and CDR2 as SYGVNS. The CDR3 sequence: CASSLAVDEQFF. The CDR3 DNA reads TGTGCCAGCAGTCTAGCAGTTGATGAGCAGTTCTTC.

As for this clone: Other DNA variants within this sample encode the same CDR3. The rearrangement joins TRBV5-4 to TRBJ2-3; 12 nucleotides agree with TRBD2. Germline CDR1 and CDR2: SGHNT and YYREEE (reference sequence). The CDR3 length is 18 residues. V was pared by 2 bases and J by 3 bases, with 10 bases of the junction left unmatched. This chain's CDR3 is CASSLSYRLAGVTDTQYF. The CDR3, as DNA: TGTGCCAGCAGCTTATCATACCGACTAGCGGGAGTTACAGATACGCAGTATTTT.

V is TRBV6-4 and J is TRBJ2-3; possible D gene TRBD1, 6 bases. CDR1 is MRHNA and CDR2 is SNTAGT in the germline V gene. CDR3 length: 16 residues. With 3 bases removed from V and 6 bases from J, the gap between germline ends came to 19 bases. CDR3 nucleotide sequence: TGTGCCAGCAGTGATTCCCCAGGGGCGGTTAAGGATACGCAGTATTTT. Translated, it gives CASSDSPGAVKDTQYF.

J is TRBJ2-1 and V is TRBV9; D is perhaps TRBD1 (6 bases). Looked up from germline, CDR1 is SGDLS and CDR2 is YYNGEE. Trimming took off 4 bases at V and 3 bases at J, with 8 bases between the two ends. The CDR3 is 13 residues long. The CDR3 loop reads CASSIQGYNEQFF. In DNA, the CDR3 is TGTGCCAGCAGCATACAGGGCTACAATGAGCAGTTCTTC.

The V call is TRBV28, the J call TRBJ1-2, with D perhaps TRBD1 (5 bases). The CDR3 totals 13 residues. Deletions cut 4 bases from V and 8 bases from J, with 14 bases between. CDR1 is MDHEN, CDR2 SYDVKM, per germline. The CDR3 DNA is TGTGCCAGCAGTTATCTAACAAGGGGCGGCTACACCTTC. As protein: CASSYLTRGGYTF.